Listed below are T cell receptor beta chains from one sample, sequenced in a study of long-term antiretroviral therapy in people with HIV. TCRdb's copy holds only in-frame clones and misses some; the assay was immunoSEQ multiplex PCR. Of 30,000 to 40,000 clones in the sample, approximately 75% were seen once. The material sequenced was unsorted PBMCs, taken 3 years after starting antiretroviral therapy. These receptors all stem from a man in his fifties with HIV. The CDR3 runs from the conserved cysteine through the conserved F or W. Each record gives: J gene, clone size, V gene, CDR3 length, D gene, CDR3 protein, CDR3 DNA. A D gene is named only where the DNA matches it firmly. For some rows the clone size is stated as once, few or many, or as a class when expanded; others skip it.

j_gene: TRBJ2-3; abundance: .; v_gene: TRBV19; len: 13; d_gene: .; CDR3aa: CASKGSGQGTQYF; CDR3nt: TGTGCCAGTAAGGGTAGCGGACAAGGTACGCAGTATTTT
j_gene: TRBJ1-1; abundance: .; v_gene: TRBV7-9; len: 12; d_gene: .; CDR3aa: CASSLAGTEAFF; CDR3nt: TGTGCCAGCAGCTTAGCCGGCACTGAAGCTTTCTTT
j_gene: TRBJ2-7; abundance: .; v_gene: TRBV28; len: 11; d_gene: .; CDR3aa: CASSLGGAQYF; CDR3nt: TGTGCCAGCAGTTTAGGGGGGGCGCAGTACTTC
j_gene: TRBJ1-6; abundance: few; v_gene: TRBV11-2; len: 14; d_gene: TRBD1; CDR3aa: CASSSGTGGTPLHF; CDR3nt: TGTGCCAGCAGCTCCGGGACAGGGGGGACACCCCTCCACTTT
j_gene: TRBJ2-2; abundance: .; v_gene: TRBV27; len: 16; d_gene: TRBD1; CDR3aa: CASSPGTGDDTGELFF; CDR3nt: TGTGCCAGCAGTCCTGGGACAGGGGACGACACCGGGGAGCTGTTTTTT
j_gene: TRBJ2-5; abundance: .; v_gene: TRBV6-1; len: 14; d_gene: TRBD2; CDR3aa: CASSGLAAQETQYF; CDR3nt: TGTGCCAGCTCCGGACTAGCGGCCCAAGAGACCCAGTACTTC
j_gene: TRBJ2-7; abundance: .; v_gene: TRBV29-1; len: 14; d_gene: TRBD1; CDR3aa: CSVTPGQGVYEQYF; CDR3nt: TGCAGCGTTACCCCGGGACAGGGGGTCTACGAGCAGTACTTC
j_gene: TRBJ1-6; abundance: .; v_gene: TRBV7-9; len: 17; d_gene: TRBD1; CDR3aa: CASSLGQGDHYNSPLHF; CDR3nt: TGTGCCAGCAGCTTAGGACAGGGGGACCACTATAATTCACCCCTCCACTTT
j_gene: TRBJ2-5; abundance: .; v_gene: TRBV5-1; len: 15; d_gene: .; CDR3aa: CASARSGASQETQYF; CDR3nt: TGCGCCAGCGCGCGATCAGGGGCGAGCCAAGAGACCCAGTACTTC
j_gene: TRBJ2-7; abundance: .; v_gene: TRBV11-2; len: 14; d_gene: .; CDR3aa: CASSFLLRAREQYF; CDR3nt: TGTGCCAGCAGCTTTCTCCTCCGAGCTAGAGAGCAGTACTTC
j_gene: TRBJ1-3; abundance: few; v_gene: TRBV2; len: 14; d_gene: TRBD1; CDR3aa: CASRDRTGANTIYF; CDR3nt: TGTGCCAGCAGGGATAGGACAGGAGCTAACACCATATATTTT
j_gene: TRBJ1-1; abundance: .; v_gene: TRBV2; len: 18; d_gene: .; CDR3aa: CASSEALRRVRPNTEAFF; CDR3nt: TGTGCCAGCAGTGAAGCGCTTCGGAGGGTGCGACCTAACACTGAAGCTTTCTTT